This T cell receptor beta chain was sequenced in a study of cytomegalovirus exposure and HLA in healthy donors. The study's findings and limits: Accurate prediction of most subjects' HLA-A and HLA-B alleles from TCR beta sequences was reported. A previous analysis found most TCR beta V segments productive roughly 90% or roughly 30% of the time.

The PCR employed 60 Vbeta primers together with 13 Jbeta primers. TCRdb's table, derived via immunoSEQ multiplex PCR, lists solely in-frame clones and lacks some. The sample includes approximately 160,000 clones, less than 85% seen only once; the top ten take about 1.5%. On this clone itself: The antigen is unknown.

The sequencing sample was made of PBMCs. The receptor comes from a male donor in good health and CMV-seronegative.

CDR3 loop: CASSVATRGLSGSYNEQFF. The CDR3, as DNA: TGTGCCAGCAGCGTAGCTACCAGGGGTTTGTCAGGGTCATACAATGAGCAGTTCTTC. This chain connects TRBV9 to TRBJ2-1, with TRBD1 as a possible D gene (6 bases). CDR3 size: 19 residues. Trimming removed 0 bases at V and 4 bases at J, with 23 bases between. Germline CDR1 is SGDLS and CDR2 is YYNGEE.